The 15 T cell receptor beta chains in this list originate from one sample, sequenced in a study of Ad26.COV2.S vaccination and SARS-CoV-2 variants. The treatment here: roughly 20 received Ad26.COV2.S at low or high dose, single or two shots; 5 received placebo; per-sample allocation not given. Sample collection was performed on day 63 after the first vaccine or placebo injection. Profiled with immunoSEQ multiplex PCR; TCRdb holds only in-frame clones, not every one. The sample yields about 680,000 clones, around 89% seen once. The sample was peripheral blood, taken in a trial of Ad26.COV2.S vaccine versus placebo. The receptors shown here come from a person aged 18-65 years who received the Ad26.COV2.S COVID-19 vaccine or a placebo.

Here the CDR3 DNA reads TGCGCCAGCAGCCCTTCCAGCGGGGGTTACAATGAGCAGTTCTTC. Translated, it gives CASSPSSGGYNEQFF. The V call is TRBV5-1, the J call TRBJ2-1; 8 bases map to TRBD2. Germline V gene lookup returns CDR1 SGHRS and CDR2 YFSETQ. The CDR3 is 15 amino acids. V lost 4 bases, J lost 4 bases, and 7 bases stayed unmatched.

The rearrangement joins TRBV5-8 to TRBJ1-4; TRBD1 might be the D (6 bases). V lost 4 bases to trimming and J lost 7 bases, with 20 bases between them. From germline, CDR1 is SGHTS and CDR2 YDEGEE. The CDR3 length is 16 residues. CDR3 sequence reads: CASSPNRGGLVEKLFF. As DNA, the CDR3 is TGTGCCAGCAGCCCCAATCGGGGGGGGCTCGTTGAAAAACTGTTTTTT.

The chain joins TRBV5-4 to TRBJ2-1; D may be TRBD2 (6 bases). The CDR3 has 15 residues. The ends were cut back, 4 bases at V and 0 bases at J, with 11 bases in the middle. Germline lookup yields CDR1 SGHNT and CDR2 YYREEE (reference sequence). CDR3 in amino acids: CASSQWGVSYNEQFF. CDR3 nucleotide sequence: TGTGCCAGCAGCCAATGGGGGGTCTCCTACAATGAGCAGTTCTTC.

The chain is built from TRBV7-9 and TRBJ2-1, with D tentatively TRBD1 (5 bases). The CDR3 is 12 amino acids. Trimming removed 3 bases from V and 10 bases from J, with 10 bases in between. Germline V gives CDR1 SEHNR, CDR2 FQNEAQ (reference sequence). CDR3 residues: CASSFIDSEQFF. In DNA, the CDR3 is TGTGCCAGCAGCTTTATTGACAGCGAGCAGTTCTTC.

This chain connects TRBV10-1 to TRBJ2-7, with TRBD2 matching over 11 bases. The germline gives CDR1 WNHNN, CDR2 SYGVQD (reference sequence). Unmatched junction bases numbered 7, after V lost 5 bases and J lost 4 bases. CDR3 length: 15 residues. The CDR3 region is CASSPGTSGIYEQYF. CDR3 DNA: TGCGCCAGCAGTCCCGGGACTAGCGGCATATACGAGCAGTACTTC.

This sequence joins TRBV10-3 and TRBJ1-1; D is unresolved. Trimming cost V 5 bases and J 2 bases, with 6 bases left between them. CDR1 and CDR2 from the germline V gene are ENHRY and SYGVKD. The CDR3 is 12 residues long. DNA for the CDR3: TGTGCCATCAGTAAGGGTAACACTGAAGCTTTCTTT. This gives the protein CAISKGNTEAFF.

The V and J genes are TRBV21-1 and TRBJ2-6; the table's D call, TRBD1, was not checked against the DNA. TRBV21-1 is labeled a pseudogene. The CDR3 has 16 amino acids. CDR3 in amino acids: CASRGRVSSGANVLTF. The CDR3 nucleotides read TGTGCCAGCAGGGGCAGGGTTAGCTCTGGGGCCAACGTCCTGACTTTC.

The rearrangement uses TRBV4-2 and TRBJ1-2; the D gene is possibly TRBD1 (6 bases). This CDR3 contains 15 residues. Looked up from germline, CDR1 is LGHNA and CDR2 is YNFKEQ. The V gene lost 4 bases and the J gene lost 5 bases, with 17 bases spanning the gap. CDR3 bases: TGTGCCAGCAGCCGGGCGCGGACAGTGGGGTATGGCTACACCTTC. Its translation: CASSRARTVGYGYTF.

This clone showed up just a few times. This chain connects TRBV13 to TRBJ2-7; 8 bases match TRBD1. Germline V CDR1 and CDR2: PRHDT, FYEKMQ (reference sequence). The V segment lost 5 bases and the J segment 5 bases; nucleotides outside the gene matches: 8. The CDR3 extends over 14 amino acids. The CDR3 nucleotides are TGTGCCAGCAGCCCGCAGGGGGCGCCCCACGAGCAGTACTTC. Its translation is CASSPQGAPHEQYF. Combining the CDR3 with reference TRBV13 and TRBJ2-7 gives the whole variable domain AAGVIQSPRHLIKEKRETATLKCYPIPRHDTVYWYQQGPGQDPQFLISFYEKMQSDKGSIPDRFSAQQFSDYHSELNMSSLELGDSALYFCASSPQGAPHEQYFGPGTRLTVT.

J is TRBJ1-4 and V is TRBV6-5; possible D gene TRBD1, 5 bases. The CDR3 sequence is 14 residues long. Germline CDR1 MNHEY, CDR2 SVGAGI. Between the trimmed V and J ends, which lost 10 bases and 0 bases, there was a span of 12 bases. DNA of the CDR3: TGTGCCACCTTAGACAGAACAACTAATGAAAAACTGTTTTTT. Residues: CATLDRTTNEKLFF.

In DNA, the CDR3 is TGTGCCAGAAGCCGGGGGTACCAAGAGACCCAGTACTTC. Translated: CARSRGYQETQYF. This chain joins TRBV5-3 and TRBJ2-5; D possibly corresponds to TRBD2 (6 bases). TRBV5-3 is identified as an open reading frame with a role that is uncertain. CDR3 size: 13 residues. Between the trimmed V and J ends, which lost 4 bases and 0 bases, there was a span of 7 bases.

As DNA, the CDR3 is TGTGCCAGCAGCCCCGGGACAGGGGACTACGAGCAGTACTTC. As protein: CASSPGTGDYEQYF. V and J are TRBV3-1 (or the pseudogene TRBV3-2) and TRBJ2-7; 10 bases line up with TRBD1. This CDR3 region has 14 residues. Germline CDR1 and CDR2: LGHDT and YNNKEL (reference sequence). Unmatched junction bases numbered 3, after V lost 4 bases and J lost 3 bases.

On this clone: The same CDR3 also results from other DNA sequences found in this sample. This chain uses TRBV5-4 with TRBJ1-3; D may be TRBD1 (5 bases). Trimming cost V 0 bases and J 4 bases, with 11 bases left between them. This CDR3 has 15 amino acids. Germline assignment: CDR1 SGHNT and CDR2 YYREEE (reference sequence). The CDR3 coding sequence is TGTGCCAGCAGCTTGGGCTCAGGGTCCGGAAACACCATATATTTT. This codes for CASSLGSGSGNTIYF.

This clone has only one observation. This chain connects TRBV28 to TRBJ2-5, with D possibly matching TRBD1 (6 bases). CDR1 is MDHEN and CDR2 is SYDVKM in the germline V gene. CDR3 length: 15 amino acids. V gave up 2 bases and J gave up 4 bases, with 14 bases separating them. The DNA for the CDR3 is TGTGCCAGCAGTTTAATTAGGGGGTTGGGAGAGACCCAGTACTTC. It is translated as CASSLIRGLGETQYF.

The chain uses TRBV6-1 and TRBJ2-3, with 8 bases identical to TRBD2. The CDR3 totals 16 residues. The junction had 5 bases not matched to a gene; V was cut back by 3 bases and J by 0 bases. Per germline, CDR1 MNHNS and CDR2 SASEGT. CDR3 nucleotide sequence: TGTGCCAGCAGTGACCCCCTAGCGGGCAGCACAGATACGCAGTATTTT. Translated: CASSDPLAGSTDTQYF.